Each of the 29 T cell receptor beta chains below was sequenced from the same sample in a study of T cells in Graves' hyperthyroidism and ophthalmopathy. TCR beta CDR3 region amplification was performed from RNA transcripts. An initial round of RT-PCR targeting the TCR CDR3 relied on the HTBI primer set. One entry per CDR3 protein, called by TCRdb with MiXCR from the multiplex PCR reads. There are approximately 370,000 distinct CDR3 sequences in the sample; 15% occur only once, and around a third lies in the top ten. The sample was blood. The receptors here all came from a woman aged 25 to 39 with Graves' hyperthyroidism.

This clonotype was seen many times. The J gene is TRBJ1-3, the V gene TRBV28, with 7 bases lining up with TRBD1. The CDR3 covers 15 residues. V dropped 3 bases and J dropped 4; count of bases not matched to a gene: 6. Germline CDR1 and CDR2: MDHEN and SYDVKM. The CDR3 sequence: CASSFEGARGNTIYF. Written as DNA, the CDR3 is TGTGCCAGCAGTTTTGAGGGGGCGCGGGGAAACACCATATATTTT.

CDR3 region: CASSFTSGSYNEQFF. CDR3 coding DNA: TGTGCCAGCAGCTTTACTAGCGGGAGTTACAATGAGCAGTTCTTC. The chain joins TRBV11-2 to TRBJ2-1, with 11 bases matching TRBD2. Trimming at V came to 3 bases and at J to 4 bases, leaving 2 bases not matched to a gene. Germline assignment: CDR1 SGHAT and CDR2 FQNNGV. The CDR3 runs to 15 residues.

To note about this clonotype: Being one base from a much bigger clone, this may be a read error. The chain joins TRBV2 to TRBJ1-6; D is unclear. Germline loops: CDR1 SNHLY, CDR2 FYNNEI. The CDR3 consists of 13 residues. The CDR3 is CASTLRPNSPHHF. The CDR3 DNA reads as TGTGCCAGCACCCTGAGGCCTAATTCACCCCACCACTTT.

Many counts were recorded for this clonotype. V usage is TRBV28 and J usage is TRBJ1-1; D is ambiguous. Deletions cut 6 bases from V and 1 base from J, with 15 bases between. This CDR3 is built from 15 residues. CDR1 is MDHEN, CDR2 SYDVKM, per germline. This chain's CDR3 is CASRSPPVQNTEAFF. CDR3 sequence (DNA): TGTGCCAGCAGATCCCCCCCTGTGCAGAACACTGAAGCTTTCTTT. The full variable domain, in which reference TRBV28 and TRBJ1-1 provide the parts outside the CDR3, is DVKVTQSSRYLVKRTGEKVFLECVQDMDHENMFWYRQDPGLGLRLIYFSYDVKMKEKGDIPEGYSVSREKKERFSLILESASTNQTSMYLCASRSPPVQNTEAFFGQGTRLTVV.

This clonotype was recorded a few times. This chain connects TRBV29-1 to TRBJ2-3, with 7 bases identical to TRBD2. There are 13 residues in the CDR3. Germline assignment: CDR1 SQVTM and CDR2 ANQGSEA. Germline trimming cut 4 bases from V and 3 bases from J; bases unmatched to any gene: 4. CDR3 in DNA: TGCAGCGTTGGGGAGGGCAATACAGATACGCAGTATTTT. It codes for CSVGEGNTDTQYF.

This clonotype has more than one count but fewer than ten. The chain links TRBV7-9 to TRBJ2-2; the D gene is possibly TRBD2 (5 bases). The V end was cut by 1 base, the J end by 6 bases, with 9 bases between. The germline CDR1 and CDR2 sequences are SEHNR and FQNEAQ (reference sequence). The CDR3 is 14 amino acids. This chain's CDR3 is CASSLEPSSGELFF. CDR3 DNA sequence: TGTGCCAGCAGCTTAGAGCCTAGCTCCGGGGAGCTGTTTTTT.

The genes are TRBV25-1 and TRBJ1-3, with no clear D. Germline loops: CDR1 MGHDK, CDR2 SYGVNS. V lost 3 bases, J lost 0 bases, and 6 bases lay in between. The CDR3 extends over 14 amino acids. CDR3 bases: TGTGCCAGCAGTGACGTTCTCTCTGGAAACACCATATATTTT. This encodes CASSDVLSGNTIYF.

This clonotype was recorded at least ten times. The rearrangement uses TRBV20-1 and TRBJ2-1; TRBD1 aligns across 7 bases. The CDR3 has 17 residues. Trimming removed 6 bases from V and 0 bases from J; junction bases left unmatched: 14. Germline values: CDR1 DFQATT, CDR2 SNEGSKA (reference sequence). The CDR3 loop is CSARQGAGLSSYNEQFF. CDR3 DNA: TGCAGTGCCAGACAGGGTGCCGGACTTAGCTCCTACAATGAGCAGTTCTTC.

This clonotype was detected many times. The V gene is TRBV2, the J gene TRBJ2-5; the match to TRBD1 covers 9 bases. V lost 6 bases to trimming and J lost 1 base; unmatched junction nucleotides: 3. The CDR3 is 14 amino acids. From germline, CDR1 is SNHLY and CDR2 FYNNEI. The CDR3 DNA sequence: TGTGCCAGCAGCTTGGACAGGGGCCAAGAGACCCAGTACTTC. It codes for CASSLDRGQETQYF.

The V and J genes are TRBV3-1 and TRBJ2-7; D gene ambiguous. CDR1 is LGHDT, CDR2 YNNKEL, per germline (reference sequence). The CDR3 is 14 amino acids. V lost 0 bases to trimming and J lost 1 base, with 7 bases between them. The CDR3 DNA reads TGTGCCAGCAGCCAAGATTGGAAATCCTACGAGCAGTACTTC. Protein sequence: CASSQDWKSYEQYF.

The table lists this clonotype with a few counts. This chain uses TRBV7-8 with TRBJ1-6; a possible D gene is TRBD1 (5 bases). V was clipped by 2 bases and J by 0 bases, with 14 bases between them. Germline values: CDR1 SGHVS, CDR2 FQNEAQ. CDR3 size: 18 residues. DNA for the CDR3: TGTGCCAGCAGCTTATGGGGACCCTCGGTCTCCTATAATTCACCCCTCCACTTT. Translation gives CASSLWGPSVSYNSPLHF.

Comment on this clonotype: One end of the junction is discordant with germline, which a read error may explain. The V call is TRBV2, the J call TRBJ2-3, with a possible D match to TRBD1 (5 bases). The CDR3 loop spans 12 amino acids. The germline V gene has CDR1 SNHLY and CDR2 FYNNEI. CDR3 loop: CASRIQVDTQCF. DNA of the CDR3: TGTGCCAGCCGTATACAGGTTGATACGCAGTGTTTT.

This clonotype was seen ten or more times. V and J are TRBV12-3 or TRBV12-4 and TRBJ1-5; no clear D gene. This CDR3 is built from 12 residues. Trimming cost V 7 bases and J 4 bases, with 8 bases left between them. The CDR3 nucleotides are TGTGCCAGCAAAATACCAAATCAGCCCCAGCATTTT. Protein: CASKIPNQPQHF.

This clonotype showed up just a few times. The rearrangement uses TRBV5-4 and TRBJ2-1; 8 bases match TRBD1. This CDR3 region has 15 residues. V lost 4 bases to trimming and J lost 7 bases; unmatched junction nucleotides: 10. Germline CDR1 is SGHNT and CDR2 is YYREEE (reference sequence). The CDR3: CASSHGTGLGNEQFF. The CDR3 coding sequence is TGTGCCAGCAGCCACGGGACAGGCCTGGGTAATGAGCAGTTCTTC. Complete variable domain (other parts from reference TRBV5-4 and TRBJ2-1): ETGVTQSPTHLIKTRGQQVTLRCSSQSGHNTVSWYQQALGQGPQFIFQYYREEENGRGNFPPRFSGLQFPNYSSELNVNALELDDSALYLCASSHGTGLGNEQFFGPGTRLTVL.

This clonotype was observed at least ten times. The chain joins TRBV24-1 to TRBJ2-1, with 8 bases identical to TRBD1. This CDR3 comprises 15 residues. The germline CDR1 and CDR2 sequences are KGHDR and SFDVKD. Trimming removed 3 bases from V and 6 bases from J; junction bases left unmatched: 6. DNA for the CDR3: TGTGCCACCAGTGATCCGGACAGGGTAGGCAATGAGCAGTTCTTC. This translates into CATSDPDRVGNEQFF.

The CDR3: CASSLMGAGRGQPQHF. The CDR3 bases are TGTGCCAGCAGTTTAATGGGGGCGGGTAGAGGTCAGCCCCAGCATTTT. The V call is TRBV28, the J call TRBJ1-5; D may be TRBD1 (6 bases). The germline CDR1 and CDR2 sequences are MDHEN and SYDVKM. The V end lost 2 bases, the J end lost 6 bases, and 17 bases lay between the germline ends. The CDR3 spans 16 residues.

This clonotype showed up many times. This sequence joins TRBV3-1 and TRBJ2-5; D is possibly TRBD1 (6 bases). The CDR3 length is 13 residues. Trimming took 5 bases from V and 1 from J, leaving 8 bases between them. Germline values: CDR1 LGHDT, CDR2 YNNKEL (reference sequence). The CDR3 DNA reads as TGTGCCAGCAGCGGACAGACCCAAGAGACCCAGTACTTC. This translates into CASSGQTQETQYF.

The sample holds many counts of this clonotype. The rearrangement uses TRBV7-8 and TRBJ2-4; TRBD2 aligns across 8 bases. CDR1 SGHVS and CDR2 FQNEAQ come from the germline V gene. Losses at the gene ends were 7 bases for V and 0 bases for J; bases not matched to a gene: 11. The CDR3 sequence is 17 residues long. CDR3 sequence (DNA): TGTGCCAGCACCCCTGATCGGACTAGCCGAGCCAAAAACATTCAGTACTTC. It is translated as CASTPDRTSRAKNIQYF.

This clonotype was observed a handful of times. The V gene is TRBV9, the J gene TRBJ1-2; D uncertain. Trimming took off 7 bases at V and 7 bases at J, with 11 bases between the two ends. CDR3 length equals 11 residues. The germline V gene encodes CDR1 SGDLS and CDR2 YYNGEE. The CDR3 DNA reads TGTGCCAGCGGAGCCCAGTTTGGCTACACCTTC. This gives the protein CASGAQFGYTF.

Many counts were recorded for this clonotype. CDR3 amino acids: CASSPEGGPNTGELFF. In DNA, the CDR3 is TGTGCCAGCTCACCAGAAGGAGGGCCGAACACCGGGGAGCTGTTTTTT. The chain is built from TRBV18 and TRBJ2-2, with a tentative D call TRBD2 (6 bases). CDR1 KGHSH and CDR2 LQKENI come from the germline V gene. The CDR3 loop spans 16 amino acids. V was clipped by 2 bases and J by 0 bases, with 10 bases between them.

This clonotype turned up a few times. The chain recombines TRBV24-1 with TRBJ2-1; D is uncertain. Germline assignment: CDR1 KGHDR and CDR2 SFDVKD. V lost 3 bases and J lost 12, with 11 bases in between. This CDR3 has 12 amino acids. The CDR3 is CATSDIRFWQFF. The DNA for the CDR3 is TGTGCCACCAGTGATATCCGTTTTTGGCAGTTCTTC.

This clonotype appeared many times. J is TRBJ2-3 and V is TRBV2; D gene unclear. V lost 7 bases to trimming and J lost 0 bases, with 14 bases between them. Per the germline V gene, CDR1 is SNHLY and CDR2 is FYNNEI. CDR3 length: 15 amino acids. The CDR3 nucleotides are TGTGCCAGCAAGTCGACTCCCACTAGCACAGATACGCAGTATTTT. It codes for CASKSTPTSTDTQYF. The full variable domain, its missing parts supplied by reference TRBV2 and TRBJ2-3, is EPEVTQTPSHQVTQMGQEVILRCVPISNHLYFYWYRQILGQKVEFLVSFYNNEISEKSEIFDDQFSVERPDGSNFTLKIRSTKLEDSAMYFCASKSTPTSTDTQYFGPGTRLTVL.

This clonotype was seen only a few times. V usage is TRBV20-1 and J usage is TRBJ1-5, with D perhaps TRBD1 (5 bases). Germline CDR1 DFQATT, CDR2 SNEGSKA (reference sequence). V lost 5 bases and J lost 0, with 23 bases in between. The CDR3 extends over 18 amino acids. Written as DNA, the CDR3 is TGCAGTGCTCGACGATTACGCGAGGGGAGATATAGCAATCAGCCCCAGCATTTT. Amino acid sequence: CSARRLREGRYSNQPQHF.

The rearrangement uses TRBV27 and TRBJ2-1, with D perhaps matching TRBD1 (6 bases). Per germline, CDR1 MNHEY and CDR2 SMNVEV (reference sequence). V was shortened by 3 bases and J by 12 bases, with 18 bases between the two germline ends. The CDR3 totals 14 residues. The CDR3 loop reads CASSFPGESVGQFF. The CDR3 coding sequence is TGTGCCAGCAGTTTTCCAGGGGAGTCGGTGGGGCAGTTCTTC.

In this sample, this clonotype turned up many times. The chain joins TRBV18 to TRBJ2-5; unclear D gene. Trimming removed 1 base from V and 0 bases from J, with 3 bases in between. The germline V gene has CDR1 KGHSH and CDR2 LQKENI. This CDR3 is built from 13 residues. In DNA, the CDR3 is TGTGCCAGCTCACCACAGTACCAAGAGACCCAGTACTTC. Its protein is CASSPQYQETQYF.

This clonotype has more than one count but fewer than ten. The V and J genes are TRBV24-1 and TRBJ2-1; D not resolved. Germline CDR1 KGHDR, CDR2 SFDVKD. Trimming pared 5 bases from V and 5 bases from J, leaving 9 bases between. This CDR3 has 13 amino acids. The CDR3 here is CATSGQPDNEQFF. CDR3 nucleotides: TGTGCCACCAGTGGGCAGCCCGACAATGAGCAGTTCTTC.

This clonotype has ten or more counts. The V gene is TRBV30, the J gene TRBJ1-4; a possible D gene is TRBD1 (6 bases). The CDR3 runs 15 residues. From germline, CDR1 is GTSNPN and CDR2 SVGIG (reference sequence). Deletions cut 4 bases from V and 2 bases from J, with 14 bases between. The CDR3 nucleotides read TGTGCCTGGACAACAGGGCTTTTGACTAATGAAAAACTGTTTTTT. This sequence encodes CAWTTGLLTNEKLFF.

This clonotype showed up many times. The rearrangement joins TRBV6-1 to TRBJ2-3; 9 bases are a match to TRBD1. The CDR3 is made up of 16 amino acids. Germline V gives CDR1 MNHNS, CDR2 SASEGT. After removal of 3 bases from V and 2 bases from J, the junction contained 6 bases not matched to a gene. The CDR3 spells CASSEPGQGNTDTQYF. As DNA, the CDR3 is TGTGCCAGCAGTGAGCCGGGACAGGGTAACACAGATACGCAGTATTTT.

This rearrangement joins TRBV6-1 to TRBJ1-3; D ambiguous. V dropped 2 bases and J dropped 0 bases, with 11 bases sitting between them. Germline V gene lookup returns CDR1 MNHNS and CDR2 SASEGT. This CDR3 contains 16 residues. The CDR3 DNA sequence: TGTGCCAGCAGTGAATCTTCCGTGGACTCTGGAAACACCATATATTTT. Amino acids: CASSESSVDSGNTIYF.